One and the same sample provided the 13 T cell receptor beta chains below, sequenced in a study of CD8+CD57+ T cells in acquired aplastic anemia. By flow cytometry, patients selected for sequencing had shown an expansion of CD8+CD57+ cells. CDR3 and TCR beta VDJ profiling relied on genomic DNA as the template. TCRdb redid the calling of the reads with MiXCR, one entry per CDR3 protein. The profile shows about 200,000 distinct CDR3 sequences, approximately 65% of them singletons. Sequencing was carried out using sorted CD4+, CD8+, or CD8+CD57+ T cells (not recorded which) from PBMCs. These TCRs come from a human donor with aplastic anemia.

V and J are TRBV12-3 or TRBV12-4 and TRBJ1-1, with 8 bases identical to TRBD1. The CDR3 is 11 residues long. The CDR3 spells CASAARDRAFF. CDR3 DNA: TGTGCTAGTGCTGCCCGGGACAGGGCTTTCTTT.

V usage is TRBV5-4 and J usage is TRBJ2-3; D is unresolved. V gave up 4 bases and J gave up 3 bases, with 21 bases separating them. Germline CDR1 and CDR2: SGHNT and YYREEE (reference sequence). The CDR3 sequence is 17 residues long. The CDR3 loop is CASSPPSGSRVTDTQYF. The CDR3 coding sequence is TGTGCCAGCAGCCCGCCCAGTGGCTCAAGGGTTACAGATACGCAGTATTTT.

The rearrangement links TRBV14 to TRBJ2-7; 9 bases match TRBD2. In germline, CDR1 is SGHDN, CDR2 FVKESK. The CDR3 sequence is 17 residues long. The V segment lost 4 bases and the J segment 1 base; nucleotides outside the gene matches: 11. CDR3 DNA sequence: TGTGCCAGCAGCCGCAACGGGGGTAGCGGGAGATCCTACGAGCAGTACTTC. Protein sequence: CASSRNGGSGRSYEQYF. Full variable domain (rest looked up from reference TRBV14 and TRBJ2-7): EAGVTQFPSHSVIEKGQTVTLRCDPISGHDNLYWYRRVMGKEIKFLLHFVKESKQDESGMPNNRFLAERTGGTYSTLKVQPAELEDSGVYFCASSRNGGSGRSYEQYFGPGTRLTVT.

This clonotype came up once. The genes are TRBV20-1 and TRBJ1-4, with 8 nucleotides matching TRBD1. Germline V gene sequence: CDR1 DFQATT, CDR2 SNEGSKA (reference sequence). V was clipped by 2 bases and J by 8 bases; unmatched bases: 1. This CDR3 spans 12 amino acids. The CDR3 protein is CSARRQGEKLFF. In DNA form, the CDR3 reads TGCAGTGCTAGAAGACAGGGGGAAAAACTGTTTTTT.

A single count supports this clonotype. The chain carries TRBV2 and TRBJ1-1; D unclear. The CDR3 sequence is 12 residues long. The germline V and J ends were trimmed by 3 bases and 10 bases, with 12 bases remaining between them. Germline V gene data show CDR1 as SNHLY and CDR2 as FYNNEI. CDR3 sequence (DNA): TGTGCCAGCAGTGATTATGAGGGTATAGCTTTCTTT. Translating gives CASSDYEGIAFF.

This rearrangement joins TRBV7-2 to TRBJ2-3; D is undetermined. With 2 bases removed from V and 0 bases from J, the gap between germline ends came to 9 bases. The germline V gene has CDR1 SGHTA and CDR2 FQGNSA. The length of the CDR3 is 15 residues. The CDR3 DNA sequence: TGTGCCAGCAGCTTAATGGGCCCGAGCACAGATACGCAGTATTTT. It codes for CASSLMGPSTDTQYF.

This clonotype was observed a single time. This chain uses TRBV20-1 with TRBJ2-7; TRBD2 matches at 8 bases. V lost 1 base, J lost 7 bases, and 9 bases stayed unmatched. The CDR3 loop spans 14 amino acids. CDR1 and CDR2 (germline): DFQATT, SNEGSKA (reference sequence). The CDR3: CSARGTGGPIEQYF. The CDR3, as DNA: TGCAGTGCTAGAGGGACGGGAGGGCCAATAGAGCAGTACTTC.

V is TRBV7-6 and J is TRBJ2-1; D might be TRBD2 (6 bases). The germline V gene has CDR1 SGHVS and CDR2 FNYEAQ. The V and J ends lost 4 bases and 6 bases respectively, with 22 bases between them. This CDR3 region has 17 residues. The CDR3 bases are TGTGCCAGCAGCTCAAGGAGGGGTAGCGGTGAGGGCAATGAGCAGTTCTTC. Translating gives CASSSRRGSGEGNEQFF.

A few counts support this clonotype. The chain links TRBV4-1 to TRBJ1-6; TRBD1 matches 7 bases. After removal of 4 bases from V and 6 bases from J, the junction contained 15 bases not matched to a gene. Germline CDR1 reads MGHRA; CDR2 reads YSYEKL. CDR3 length equals 18 residues. CDR3 bases: TGCGCCAGCAGCCCTCTGCCGGTGATGACAGGGACTAATTCACCCCTCCACTTT. Translation: CASSPLPVMTGTNSPLHF.

The genes are TRBV10-2 and TRBJ1-3; D ambiguous. Between the trimmed V and J ends, which lost 2 bases and 1 base, there was a span of 3 bases. Germline V gene sequence: CDR1 WSHSY, CDR2 SAAADI. This CDR3 is built from 13 residues. This CDR3 is CASSERSGNTIYF. The CDR3 bases are TGCGCCAGCAGTGAGAGGTCTGGAAACACCATATATTTT.

V and J are TRBV20-1 and TRBJ2-1, with D tentatively TRBD1 (6 bases). The germline V gene has CDR1 DFQATT and CDR2 SNEGSKA (reference sequence). V lost 0 bases and J lost 2, with 11 bases in between. There are 15 residues in the CDR3. CDR3 in amino acids: CSARDKGVTYNEQFF. The CDR3 DNA sequence: TGCAGTGCTAGAGATAAGGGGGTTACCTACAATGAGCAGTTCTTC.

A word on this clonotype: Relative to the germline gene, one junction end is altered; a read error may explain this. The chain couples TRBV7-9 to TRBJ2-5; D possibly matches TRBD1 or TRBD2 (5 bases each). CDR1 and CDR2 from the germline V gene are SEHNR and FQNEAQ (reference sequence). CDR3 length equals 14 residues. CDR3 nucleotide sequence: TGTGCCAGCAGCTCCGAGGGGCACCAGGAGACCCAGTACTTC. Translating it yields CASSSEGHQETQYF.

This clonotype was seen a handful of times. The genes are TRBV10-3 and TRBJ2-1, with TRBD2 matching 9 bases. Trimming took 9 bases from V and 0 from J; bases not matched to a gene: 3. The CDR3 sequence is 14 residues long. From germline, CDR1 is ENHRY and CDR2 SYGVKD. CDR3 loop: CAIQRGDSYNEQFF. CDR3 in DNA: TGTGCCATTCAGCGGGGGGACTCCTACAATGAGCAGTTCTTC.